This T cell receptor (beta chain) was found in a study of blood T cell repertoires in COVID-19 (dated by TCRdb to 2020 to 2022). General notes on the study: Samples from collaborators originated in the United States, Italy and Spain and spanned both the acute and convalescent phases of COVID-19. The material from the prospective study consisted of cDNA or gDNA derived from T cells, B-cell-depleted T cells, or PBMCs. Subjects who had been exposed to COVID-19, were actively infected with it, or had recovered from it provided the deeply sampled blood TCRbeta repertoires that made up the dataset. The repertoires were released in a freely available public database meant as a resource for research on the immune response to SARS-CoV-2. The samples were drawn from the first 160 participants of the ongoing ImmuneRACE study and from 950 to 1,500 subjects provided by 6 global collaborators. The sample metadata nearly always contained a de-identified subject ID, COVID-19 status, age in years and sex. Where available, HLA class I and class II types were obtained from metadata supplied by the sample provider rather than from assay-based typing.

The paper's findings and limits, for the study overall: The quantity of clinical and demographic metadata differed by source and by participant and was supplied without curation.

CDR1 and CDR2 (SGDLS, YYNGEE) derive from the germline V gene. At the junction V is shortened by 5 bases and J by 1 base; bases outside the gene matches: 5. The CDR3 measures 16 amino acids from cysteine to phenylalanine. Kept here is only the CDR3 DNA, which spans 48 bases and is read in frame from base 1. In regard to this clone: The clone's antigen remains unknown. No base quality values were provided; no much bigger clone lies one nucleotide off.

The immunoSEQ Assay, a bias-controlled multiplex PCR, was used to amplify TCRbeta CDR3 regions from genomic DNA. On the authors' methods: Within the assay, amplification of reference gene primers was used to estimate how many nucleated cells each sample contained. To quantify the absolute abundance of each unique TCRbeta CDR3 rearrangement, sequence reads were collapsed and filtered. Productive Simpson clonality was computed per sample as the square root of Simpson's diversity index over productive rearrangements. Sourced from immuneACCESS, this table was stored by TCRdb with only in-frame sequences that have V and J called. A share of the clones is absent; for the studies checked, an unresolved V gene accounts for under half, and the remainder has no known explanation. Clonal size and the V and J genes are those of that table, whereas D and trimming came from the DNA. The sample table holds about 250,000 clones, of which 88% were seen once. The ten largest clones represent roughly 6% of the sample.

At one collaborating source in Seattle, patients were enrolled during active infection and were followed longitudinally through the course of disease. Collaborating institutions collected whole blood in K2EDTA tubes following their own protocols. For TCRbeta analysis, collaborators shipped samples in one of three forms: frozen whole blood, isolated PBMCs, or DNA extracted from either of those sample types. The TCR originated in a young woman with COVID-19, enrolled during active disease. Recombination linked TRBV9 to TRBJ2-2; TRBD2 lines up with 10 middle nucleotides. Sequenced input: peripheral blood. The nucleotide sequence reads as follows: TGTGCCAGCAGAGACAGCGGGAGGGAGAACACCGGGGAGCTGTTTTTT. It translates to CASRDSGRENTGELFF.